This TCR beta chain appears in the sequencing data of a study of response to subunit inactivated influenza vaccine. Overall study findings and caveats: Few new T cells, the authors suggested, are recruited by each seasonal influenza vaccination.

Trimming took off 4 bases at V and 2 bases at J, with 14 bases between the two ends. This CDR3 is 15 amino acids long. This clonotype was counted many times. Its antigen is undetermined. Each CDR3 protein is one row after TCRdb ran MiXCR on the RT-PCR reads. The sample lists some 500,000 distinct CDR3 sequences, approximately 15% occurring once. The sample consisted of CD4+ T cells sorted from PBMCs, taken around 25 months after vaccination. The chain links TRBV12-3 or TRBV12-4 to TRBJ1-1; the D gene is possibly TRBD1 (6 bases). This clonotype was obtained from a man aged 50-75 years who received an inactivated influenza vaccine. The CDR3 spells CASSSAGQRNTEAFF. In nucleotides, the CDR3 is TGTGCCAGCAGTTCGGCTGGACAGAGAAACACTGAAGCTTTCTTT.